These 12 T cell receptor beta chains share one sample of origin, sequenced in a study of blood T cell repertoires in COVID-19. Produced via immunoSEQ multiplex PCR; TCRdb's table is partial and in-frame only. Of 100,000 to 150,000 clones in the sample, roughly 83% are singletons; the top ten hold 5% to 6%. The sequencing sample was made of peripheral blood. Receptor source: a human donor in a cohort sampled during active COVID-19.

This clone was detected once. The rearrangement joins TRBV6-5 to TRBJ1-6; 9 nucleotides line up with TRBD1. This CDR3 comprises 13 residues. Germline assignment: CDR1 MNHEY and CDR2 SVGAGI. Losses at the gene ends were 5 bases for V and 13 bases for J; bases not matched to a gene: 6. For the CDR3, the DNA is TGTGCCAGCAGTAGGGACAGGGATGCGCCCCTCCACTTT. Its translation: CASSRDRDAPLHF.

This chain uses TRBV11-2 with TRBJ1-5; D possibly corresponds to TRBD1 (5 bases). Trimming took off 4 bases at V and 6 bases at J, with 16 bases between the two ends. The germline V gene encodes CDR1 SGHAT and CDR2 FQNNGV. This CDR3 region has 15 residues. CDR3 sequence reads: CASSSVAGKGQPQHF. The DNA of the CDR3 is TGTGCCAGCAGCTCCGTGGCAGGGAAAGGTCAGCCCCAGCATTTT. Full variable domain (outside the CDR3, taken from reference TRBV11-2 and TRBJ1-5): EAGVAQSPRYKIIEKRQSVAFWCNPISGHATLYWYQQILGQGPKLLIQFQNNGVVDDSQLPKDRFSAERLKGVDSTLKIQPAKLEDSAVYLCASSSVAGKGQPQHFGDGTRLSIL.

The V and J genes are TRBV11-3 and TRBJ2-2; TRBD2 agrees at 8 bases. Germline lookup yields CDR1 SGHNT and CDR2 YENEEA. Germline trimming cut 3 bases from V and 1 base from J; bases unmatched to any gene: 7. CDR3 length equals 17 residues. CDR3 bases: TGTGCCAGCAGCTTCGCCGCCCGGGGGGGGAACACCGGGGAGCTGTTTTTT. Translated, it gives CASSFAARGGNTGELFF.

The J gene is TRBJ2-1, the V gene TRBV10-3, with 9 bases fitting TRBD2. CDR1 is ENHRY and CDR2 is SYGVKD in the germline V gene. The CDR3 is 14 amino acids. V dropped 6 bases and J dropped 4; count of bases not matched to a gene: 4. For the CDR3, the DNA is TGTGCCATCAGGGGTACTAGCGGGTACAATGAGCAGTTCTTC. Protein: CAIRGTSGYNEQFF.

This clone was found once. The J gene is TRBJ1-1, the V gene TRBV5-1; 9 positions agree with TRBD1. The CDR3 is 14 residues long. Trimming removed 4 bases from V and 5 bases from J; junction bases left unmatched: 6. From germline, CDR1 is SGHRS and CDR2 YFSETQ. The CDR3 DNA sequence: TGCGCCAGCAGCCCGGGACAGGGCGGAACTGAAGCTTTCTTT. It codes for CASSPGQGGTEAFF.

In the case of this clone: A junction end diverges from the germline sequence, so it may reflect a read error. This chain links TRBV30 with TRBJ2-4; possible D gene TRBD1, 5 bases. The germline V gene has CDR1 GTSNPN and CDR2 SVGIG (reference sequence). The length of the CDR3 is 13 residues. CDR3 residues: CASTVLQGGILNF. CDR3 nucleotide sequence: TGTGCCTCGACTGTTTTGCAGGGTGGGATCTTGAACTTC.

The J gene is TRBJ2-7, the V gene TRBV7-9; no definite D call. The V end lost 4 bases, the J end lost 9 bases, and 13 bases lay between the germline ends. Germline V CDR1 and CDR2: SEHNR, FQNEAQ (reference sequence). CDR3 length: 12 residues. CDR3 sequence (DNA): TGTGCCAGCAGCTCATCGTCCCCGGTGCAGTACTTC. It specifies CASSSSSPVQYF.

The chain employs TRBV6-6 and TRBJ1-2, with 9 positions matching TRBD1. J gave up 7 bases and V 5 bases, and 5 bases lay outside the gene matches. The CDR3 length is 13 residues. Germline CDR1 is MNHNY and CDR2 is SVGAGI (reference sequence). The CDR3: CASSPTGGRGYTF. Here the CDR3 DNA reads TGTGCCAGCAGTCCTACAGGGGGCCGTGGCTACACCTTC.

This clone appeared a few times. The chain combines TRBV5-1 with TRBJ1-1; D is unclear. The germline V gene encodes CDR1 SGHRS and CDR2 YFSETQ. This CDR3 region has 14 residues. Trimming removed 4 bases from V and 10 bases from J, with 20 bases in between. CDR3 in DNA: TGCGCCAGCAGCCCTCAATACAGTCGCGGGCCAGCTTTCTTT. Translation gives CASSPQYSRGPAFF.

This clone was found once. This chain uses TRBV5-1 with TRBJ2-7, with TRBD1 matching over 7 bases. Germline values: CDR1 SGHRS, CDR2 YFSETQ. CDR3 length equals 14 residues. Trimming cost V 4 bases and J 2 bases; bases outside gene matches: 6. CDR3 DNA: TGCGCCAGCAGCGACAAGACAGGGACCTACGAGCAGTACTTC. This gives the protein CASSDKTGTYEQYF.

The chain carries TRBV3-1 (or the pseudogene TRBV3-2) and TRBJ2-7; possibly TRBD2 for D (5 bases). Germline V gene sequence: CDR1 LGHDT, CDR2 YNNKEL (reference sequence). The CDR3 contains 11 residues. V shed 4 bases and J shed 4 bases, with 5 bases lying between them. In DNA form, the CDR3 reads TGTGCCAGCAGCCGGACTTACGAGCAGTACTTC. Translating gives CASSRTYEQYF.

The table lists this clone with a count of one. The chain recombines TRBV5-4 with TRBJ2-1; 7 bases align to TRBD2. Unmatched junction bases numbered 7, after V lost 3 bases and J lost 7 bases. Germline assignment: CDR1 SGHNT and CDR2 YYREEE (reference sequence). The CDR3 is 14 amino acids. The CDR3: CASSSVAGWNEQFF. In DNA form, the CDR3 reads TGTGCCAGCAGCTCGGTAGCGGGTTGGAATGAGCAGTTCTTC.